This T cell receptor beta chain was recorded in a study of cytomegalovirus exposure and HLA in healthy donors. Looking at the study overall: Per a later analysis, the roughly 690 first-cohort and 110 or so validation repertoires shared one platform.

With regard to this clone: Its antigen is unidentified.

Profiled with immunoSEQ multiplex PCR; TCRdb holds only in-frame clones, not every one. In the table there are about 140,000 clones, approximately 87% of which are singletons. Per germline, CDR1 SGHAT and CDR2 FQNNGV. V dropped 1 base and J dropped 5 bases, with 5 bases sitting between them. The CDR3 is 13 residues long. Study-level results: A few CMV-associated chains proved CMV antigen-specific in vitro. Researchers catalogued roughly 170 TCR beta chains as cytomegalovirus-associated. Rarity held for most TCR sequences, but there were some public TCRs that occurred in many donors.

The clonotype originates from a young man in good health and CMV-seronegative. The rearrangement joins TRBV11-2 to TRBJ2-2, with unresolved D. The sequenced sample was PBMCs. CDR3 in amino acids: CASSLVRTGELFF. The CDR3 bases are TGTGCCAGCAGCTTAGTTCGGACCGGGGAGCTGTTTTTT.